The 2 T cell receptor beta chains reported below all come from one sample, sequenced in a study of monozygotic twins with inflammatory bowel disease (dated by TCRdb to about 2019). Library preparation was by 5' RACE. Sequencing used an Illumina HiSeq 2500. Following TCRdb reprocessing, every CDR3 protein sequence forms one entry, and DNA is not provided. The table for this sample records 110,000 to 150,000 distinct CDR3 sequences. The ten largest account for 0.95% to 1.5% of the sample. Sequenced material: blood. The receptors here all came from a human donor with ulcerative colitis or Crohn's disease, or a healthy co-twin of an affected twin (not recorded which).

The chain carries TRBV5-4 and TRBJ2-7. The CDR3 extends over 14 amino acids. Germline CDR1 reads SGHNT; CDR2 reads YYREEE (reference sequence). CDR3 residues: CASSLFKDSYEQYF.

This chain joins TRBV5-1 and TRBJ2-7; the TRBD2 assignment by TCRdb is unverifiable without DNA. Germline assignment: CDR1 SGHRS and CDR2 YFSETQ. The CDR3 sequence is 15 residues long. The CDR3: CASSPRGGATYEQYF.